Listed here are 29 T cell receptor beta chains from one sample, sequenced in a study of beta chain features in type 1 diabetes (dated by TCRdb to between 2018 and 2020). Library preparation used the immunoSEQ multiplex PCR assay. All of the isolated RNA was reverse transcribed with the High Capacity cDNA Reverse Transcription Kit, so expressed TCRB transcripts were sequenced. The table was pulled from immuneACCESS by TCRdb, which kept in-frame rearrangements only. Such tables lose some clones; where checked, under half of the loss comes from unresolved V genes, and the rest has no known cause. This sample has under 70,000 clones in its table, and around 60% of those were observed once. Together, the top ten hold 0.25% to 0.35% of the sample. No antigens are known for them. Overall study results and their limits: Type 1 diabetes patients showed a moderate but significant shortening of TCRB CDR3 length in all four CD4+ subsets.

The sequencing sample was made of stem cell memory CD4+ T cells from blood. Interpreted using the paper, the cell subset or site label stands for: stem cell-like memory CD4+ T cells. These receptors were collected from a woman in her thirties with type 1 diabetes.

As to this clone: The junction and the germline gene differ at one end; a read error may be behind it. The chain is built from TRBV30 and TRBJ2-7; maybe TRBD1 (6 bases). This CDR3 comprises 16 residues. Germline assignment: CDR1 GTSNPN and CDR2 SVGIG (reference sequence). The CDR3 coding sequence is TGTGCCTGGAGTGCTCCTCTGGACAGTGGATTCTACGAGCGGTACTTC. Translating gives CAWSAPLDSGFYERYF.

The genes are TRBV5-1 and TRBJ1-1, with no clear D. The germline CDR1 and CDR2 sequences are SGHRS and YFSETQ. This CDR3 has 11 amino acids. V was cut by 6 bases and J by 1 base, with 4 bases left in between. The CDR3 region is CASTGNTEAFF. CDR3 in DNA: TGCGCCAGCACAGGGAACACTGAAGCTTTCTTT.

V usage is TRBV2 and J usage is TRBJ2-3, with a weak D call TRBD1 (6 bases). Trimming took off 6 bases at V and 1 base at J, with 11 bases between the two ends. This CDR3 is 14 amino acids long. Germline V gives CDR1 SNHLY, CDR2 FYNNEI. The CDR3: CASRGSGGTDTQYF. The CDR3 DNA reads TGTGCCAGCAGAGGTTCAGGGGGCACAGATACGCAGTATTTT.

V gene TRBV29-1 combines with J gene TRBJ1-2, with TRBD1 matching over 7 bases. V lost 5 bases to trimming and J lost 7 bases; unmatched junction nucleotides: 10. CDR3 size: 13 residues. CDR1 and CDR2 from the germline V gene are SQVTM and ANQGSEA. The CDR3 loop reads CSVPYRGSCGYTF. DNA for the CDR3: TGCAGCGTTCCTTACAGGGGAAGCTGTGGCTACACCTTC.

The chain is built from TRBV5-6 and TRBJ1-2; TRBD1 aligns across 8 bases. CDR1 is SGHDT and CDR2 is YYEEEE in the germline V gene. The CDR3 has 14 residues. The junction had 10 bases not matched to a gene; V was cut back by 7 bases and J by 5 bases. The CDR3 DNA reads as TGTGCCAGCCAGGGGAAGGACAGGGTTTATGGCTACACCTTC. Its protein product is CASQGKDRVYGYTF.

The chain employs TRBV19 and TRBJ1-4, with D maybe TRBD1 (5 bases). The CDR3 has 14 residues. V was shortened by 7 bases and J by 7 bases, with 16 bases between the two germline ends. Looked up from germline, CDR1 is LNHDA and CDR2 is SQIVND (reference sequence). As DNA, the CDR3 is TGTGCCAGTACCGGGACTGCGGAGGCTGAAAAACTGTTTTTT. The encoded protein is CASTGTAEAEKLFF.

The chain's CDR3 is CASSPSTVNTEAFF. CDR3 nucleotides: TGTGCCAGCAGCCCCTCTACGGTGAACACTGAAGCTTTCTTT. The genes are TRBV9 and TRBJ1-1; no definite D call. The CDR3 sequence is 14 residues long. Trimming took 4 bases from V and 0 from J, leaving 10 bases between them. Per germline, CDR1 SGDLS and CDR2 YYNGEE.

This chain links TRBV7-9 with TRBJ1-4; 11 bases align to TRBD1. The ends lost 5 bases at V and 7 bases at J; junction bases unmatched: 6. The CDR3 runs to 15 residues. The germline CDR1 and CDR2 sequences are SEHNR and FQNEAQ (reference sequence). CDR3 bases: TGTGCCAGCAGCCACCGGACAGGGGGCGGTGAAAAACTGTTTTTT. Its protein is CASSHRTGGGEKLFF. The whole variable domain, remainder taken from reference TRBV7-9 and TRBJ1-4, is DTGVSQNPRHKITKRGQNVTFRCDPISEHNRLYWYRQTLGQGPEFLTYFQNEAQLEKSRLLSDRFSAERPKGSFSTLEIQRTEQGDSAMYLCASSHRTGGGEKLFFGSGTQLSVL.

The CDR3 DNA reads as TGTGCCTGGAGTGTCGGGACAGGCACTGAAGCTTTCTTT. This gives the protein CAWSVGTGTEAFF. V is TRBV30 and J is TRBJ1-1; 8 bases fit TRBD1. The CDR3 covers 13 residues. Germline lookup yields CDR1 GTSNPN and CDR2 SVGIG (reference sequence). V gave up 0 bases and J gave up 4 bases; unmatched junction bases: 1.

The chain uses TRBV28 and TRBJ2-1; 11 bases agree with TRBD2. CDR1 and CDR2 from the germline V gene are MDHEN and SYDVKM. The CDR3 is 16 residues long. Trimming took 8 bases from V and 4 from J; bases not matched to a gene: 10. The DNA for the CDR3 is TGTGCCAGCCAAGGGGCTAGCGGGAGGCGATACAATGAGCAGTTCTTC. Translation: CASQGASGRRYNEQFF.

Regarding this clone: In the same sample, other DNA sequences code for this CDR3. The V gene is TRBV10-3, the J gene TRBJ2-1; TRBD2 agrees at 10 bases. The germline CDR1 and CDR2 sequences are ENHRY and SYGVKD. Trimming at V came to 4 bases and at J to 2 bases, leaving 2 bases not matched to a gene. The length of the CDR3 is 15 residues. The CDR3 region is CAISGTSGTYNEQFF. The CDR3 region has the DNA TGTGCCATCAGTGGAACTAGCGGGACCTACAATGAGCAGTTCTTC.

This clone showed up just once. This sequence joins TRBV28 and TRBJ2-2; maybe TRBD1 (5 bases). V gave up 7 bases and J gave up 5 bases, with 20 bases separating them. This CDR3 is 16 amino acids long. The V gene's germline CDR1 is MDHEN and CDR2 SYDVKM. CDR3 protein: CASTQAGTGRTGELFF. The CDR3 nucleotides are TGTGCCAGCACCCAAGCAGGCACAGGTCGAACCGGGGAGCTGTTTTTT.

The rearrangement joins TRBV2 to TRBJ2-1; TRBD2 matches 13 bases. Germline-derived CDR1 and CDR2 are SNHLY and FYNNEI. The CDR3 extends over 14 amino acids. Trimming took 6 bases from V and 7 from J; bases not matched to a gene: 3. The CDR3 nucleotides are TGTGCCAGCAGGCCGGGACTAGCGGGAAATGAGCAGTTCTTC. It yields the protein CASRPGLAGNEQFF.

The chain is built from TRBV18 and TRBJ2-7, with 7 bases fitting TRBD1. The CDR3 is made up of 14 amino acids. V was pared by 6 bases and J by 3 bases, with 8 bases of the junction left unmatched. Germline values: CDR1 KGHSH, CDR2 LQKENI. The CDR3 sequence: CASSGQLGLYEQYF. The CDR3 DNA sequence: TGTGCCAGCTCGGGACAGCTCGGCCTCTACGAGCAGTACTTC.

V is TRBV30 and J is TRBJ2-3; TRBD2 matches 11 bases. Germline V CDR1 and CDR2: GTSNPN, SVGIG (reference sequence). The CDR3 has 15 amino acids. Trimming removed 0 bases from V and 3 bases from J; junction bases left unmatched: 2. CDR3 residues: CAWSVLAGATDTQYF. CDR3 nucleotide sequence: TGTGCCTGGAGTGTACTAGCGGGAGCAACAGATACGCAGTATTTT.

The CDR3 sequence is CASSLTRGEQYF. CDR3 sequence (DNA): TGTGCCAGCAGTTTAACGAGAGGCGAGCAGTACTTC. V is TRBV5-6 and J is TRBJ2-7, with D uncertain. CDR1 is SGHDT and CDR2 is YYEEEE in the germline V gene. V lost 5 bases and J 6 bases, leaving 12 bases between the germline ends. This CDR3 has 12 residues.

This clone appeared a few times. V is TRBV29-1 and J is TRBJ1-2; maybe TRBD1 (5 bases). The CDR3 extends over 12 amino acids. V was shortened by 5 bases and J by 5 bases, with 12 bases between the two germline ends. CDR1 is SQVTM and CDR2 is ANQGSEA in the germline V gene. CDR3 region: CSVLDGTYGYTF. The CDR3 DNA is TGCAGCGTTCTTGACGGGACTTATGGCTACACCTTC.

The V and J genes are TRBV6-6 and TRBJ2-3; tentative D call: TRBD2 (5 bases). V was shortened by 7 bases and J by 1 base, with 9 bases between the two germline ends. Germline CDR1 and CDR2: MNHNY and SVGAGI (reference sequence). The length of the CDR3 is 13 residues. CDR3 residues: CASNPGGTDTQYF. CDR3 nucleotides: TGTGCCAGCAACCCCGGGGGCACAGATACGCAGTATTTT.

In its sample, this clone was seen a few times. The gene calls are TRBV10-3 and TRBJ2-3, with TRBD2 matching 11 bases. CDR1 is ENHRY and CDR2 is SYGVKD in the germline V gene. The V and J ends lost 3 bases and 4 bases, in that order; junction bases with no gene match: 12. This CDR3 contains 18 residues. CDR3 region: CAISDPAGLAEGADTQYF. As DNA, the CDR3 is TGTGCCATCAGTGACCCCGCGGGACTAGCGGAAGGTGCAGATACGCAGTATTTT.

Here the CDR3 DNA reads TGTGCCAGCAGCTTAGCGGGAGATAACAATGAGCAGTTCTTC. Protein sequence: CASSLAGDNNEQFF. The chain employs TRBV9 and TRBJ2-1, with 9 bases matching TRBD2. This CDR3 spans 14 amino acids. Germline V gives CDR1 SGDLS, CDR2 YYNGEE. V trimming: 4 bases; J trimming: 5 bases; junction bases outside the gene matches: 4. The whole variable domain, remainder taken from reference TRBV9 and TRBJ2-1, is DSGVTQTPKHLITATGQRVTLRCSPRSGDLSVYWYQQSLDQGLQFLIQYYNGEERAKGNILERFSAQQFPDLHSELNLSSLELGDSALYFCASSLAGDNNEQFFGPGTRLTVL.

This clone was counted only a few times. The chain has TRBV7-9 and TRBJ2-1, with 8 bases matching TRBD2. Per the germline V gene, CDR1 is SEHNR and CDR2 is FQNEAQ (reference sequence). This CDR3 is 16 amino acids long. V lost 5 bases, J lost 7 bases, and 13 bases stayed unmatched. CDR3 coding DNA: TGTGCCAGCAGCCCTGCTCCGAGCGGGAGTATGAATGAGCAGTTCTTC. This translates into CASSPAPSGSMNEQFF.

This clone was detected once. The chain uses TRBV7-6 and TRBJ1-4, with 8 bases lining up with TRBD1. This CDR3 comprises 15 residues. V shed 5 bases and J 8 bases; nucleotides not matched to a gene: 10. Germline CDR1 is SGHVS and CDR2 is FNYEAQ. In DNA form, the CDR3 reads TGTGCCAGCAGCGTCCAGAGGACAGGGCGGGAAAAACTGTTTTTT. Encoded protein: CASSVQRTGREKLFF.

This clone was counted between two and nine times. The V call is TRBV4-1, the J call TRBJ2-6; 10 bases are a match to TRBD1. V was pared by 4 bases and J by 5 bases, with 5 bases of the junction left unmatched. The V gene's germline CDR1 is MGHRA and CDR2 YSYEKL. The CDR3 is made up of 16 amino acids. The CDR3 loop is CASSRGDRGRANVLTF. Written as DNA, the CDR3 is TGCGCCAGCAGCCGTGGGGACAGGGGTAGGGCCAACGTCCTGACTTTC.

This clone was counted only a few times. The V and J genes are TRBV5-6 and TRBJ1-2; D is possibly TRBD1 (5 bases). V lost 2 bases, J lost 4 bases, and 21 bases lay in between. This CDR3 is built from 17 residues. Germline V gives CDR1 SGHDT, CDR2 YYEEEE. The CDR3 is CASSFGRLQDRSYGYTF. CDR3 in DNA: TGTGCCAGCAGCTTCGGTAGATTACAGGACCGGAGCTATGGCTACACCTTC.

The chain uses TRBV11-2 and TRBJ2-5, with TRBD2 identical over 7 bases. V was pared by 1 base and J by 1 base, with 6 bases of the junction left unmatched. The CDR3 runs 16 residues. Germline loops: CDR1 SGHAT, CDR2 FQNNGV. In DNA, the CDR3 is TGTGCCAGCAGCTTAGTGGCTAGCGGACTCCAAGAGACCCAGTACTTC. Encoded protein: CASSLVASGLQETQYF.

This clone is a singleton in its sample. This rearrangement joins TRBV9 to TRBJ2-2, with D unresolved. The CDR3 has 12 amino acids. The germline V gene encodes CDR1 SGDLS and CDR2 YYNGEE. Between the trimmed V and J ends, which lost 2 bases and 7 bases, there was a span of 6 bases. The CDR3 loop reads CASSVVLGELFF. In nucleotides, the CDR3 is TGTGCCAGCAGCGTTGTTCTCGGGGAGCTGTTTTTT.

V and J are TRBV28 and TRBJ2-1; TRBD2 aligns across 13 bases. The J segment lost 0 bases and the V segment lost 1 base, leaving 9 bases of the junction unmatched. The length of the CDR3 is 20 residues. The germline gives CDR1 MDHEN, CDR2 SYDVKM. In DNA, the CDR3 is TGTGCCAGCAGTTTATCCGGGACTAGCGGGGTAATAAGCTCCTACAATGAGCAGTTCTTC. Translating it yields CASSLSGTSGVISSYNEQFF. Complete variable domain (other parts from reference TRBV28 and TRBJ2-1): DVKVTQSSRYLVKRTGEKVFLECVQDMDHENMFWYRQDPGLGLRLIYFSYDVKMKEKGDIPEGYSVSREKKERFSLILESASTNQTSMYLCASSLSGTSGVISSYNEQFFGPGTRLTVL.

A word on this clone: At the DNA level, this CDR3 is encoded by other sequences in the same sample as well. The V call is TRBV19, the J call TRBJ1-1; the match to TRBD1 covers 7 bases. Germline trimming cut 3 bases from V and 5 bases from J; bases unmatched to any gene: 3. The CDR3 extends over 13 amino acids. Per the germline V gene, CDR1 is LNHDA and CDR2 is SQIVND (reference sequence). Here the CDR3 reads CASSIKGATEAFF. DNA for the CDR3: TGTGCCAGTAGTATCAAGGGGGCTACTGAAGCTTTCTTT. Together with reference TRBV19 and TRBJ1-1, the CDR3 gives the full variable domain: DGGITQSPKYLFRKEGQNVTLSCEQNLNHDAMYWYRQDPGQGLRLIYYSQIVNDFQKGDIAEGYSVSREKKESFPLTVTSAQKNPTAFYLCASSIKGATEAFFGQGTRLTVV.

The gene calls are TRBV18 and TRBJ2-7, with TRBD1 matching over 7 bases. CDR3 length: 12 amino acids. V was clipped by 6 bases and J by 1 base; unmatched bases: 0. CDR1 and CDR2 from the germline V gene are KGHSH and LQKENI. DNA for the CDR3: TGTGCCAGCTCGACAGGGTCCTACGAGCAGTACTTC. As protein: CASSTGSYEQYF.